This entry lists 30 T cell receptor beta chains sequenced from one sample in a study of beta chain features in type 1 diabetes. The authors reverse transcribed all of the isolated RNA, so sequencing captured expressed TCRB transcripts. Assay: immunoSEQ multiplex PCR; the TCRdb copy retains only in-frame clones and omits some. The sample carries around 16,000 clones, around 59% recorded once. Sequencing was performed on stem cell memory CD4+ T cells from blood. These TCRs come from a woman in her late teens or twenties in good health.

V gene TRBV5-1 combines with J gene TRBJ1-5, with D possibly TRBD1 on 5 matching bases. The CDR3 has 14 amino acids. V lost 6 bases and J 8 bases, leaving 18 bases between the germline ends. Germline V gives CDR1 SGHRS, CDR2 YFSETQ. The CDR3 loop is CASTSGPGEKPQHF. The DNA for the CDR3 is TGCGCCAGCACCTCCGGACCGGGGGAAAAGCCCCAGCATTTT.

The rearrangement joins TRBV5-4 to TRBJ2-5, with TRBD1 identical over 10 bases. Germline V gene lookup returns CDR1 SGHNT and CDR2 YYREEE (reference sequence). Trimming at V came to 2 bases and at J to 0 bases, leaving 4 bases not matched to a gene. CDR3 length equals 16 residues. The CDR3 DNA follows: TGTGCCAGCAGCTTACTGACAGGGGGCTACCAAGAGACCCAGTACTTC. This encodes CASSLLTGGYQETQYF.

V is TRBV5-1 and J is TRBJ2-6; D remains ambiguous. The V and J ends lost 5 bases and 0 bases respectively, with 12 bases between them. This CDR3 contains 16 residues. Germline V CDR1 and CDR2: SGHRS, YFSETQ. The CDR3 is CASSPAASSGANVLTF. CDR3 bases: TGCGCCAGCAGTCCCGCCGCGAGCTCTGGGGCCAACGTCCTGACTTTC.

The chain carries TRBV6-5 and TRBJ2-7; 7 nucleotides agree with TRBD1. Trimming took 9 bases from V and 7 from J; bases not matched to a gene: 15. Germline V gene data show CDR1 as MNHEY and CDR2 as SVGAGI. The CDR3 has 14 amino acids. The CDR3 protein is CASSARDSALEQYF. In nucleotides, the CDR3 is TGTGCCAGTTCCGCCCGGGACAGTGCCTTGGAGCAGTACTTC.

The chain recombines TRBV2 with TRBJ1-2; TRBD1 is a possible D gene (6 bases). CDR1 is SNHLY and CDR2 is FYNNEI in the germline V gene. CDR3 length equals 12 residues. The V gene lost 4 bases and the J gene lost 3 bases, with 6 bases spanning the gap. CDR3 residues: CASSGQDYGYTF. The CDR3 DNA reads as TGTGCCAGCAGTGGACAGGACTATGGCTACACCTTC.

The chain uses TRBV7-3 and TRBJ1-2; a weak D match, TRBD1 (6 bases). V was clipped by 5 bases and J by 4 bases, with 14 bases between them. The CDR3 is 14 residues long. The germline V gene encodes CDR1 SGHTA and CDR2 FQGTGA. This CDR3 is CASSPEGGPYGYTF. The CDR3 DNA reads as TGTGCCAGCAGCCCTGAGGGGGGGCCCTATGGCTACACCTTC.

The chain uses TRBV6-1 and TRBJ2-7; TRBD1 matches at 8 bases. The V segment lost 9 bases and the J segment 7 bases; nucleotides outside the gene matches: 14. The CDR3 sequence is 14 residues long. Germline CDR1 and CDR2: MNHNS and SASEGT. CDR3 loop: CASFSARGRGEQYF. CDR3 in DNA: TGTGCCAGTTTCTCGGCCAGGGGGCGAGGGGAGCAGTACTTC.

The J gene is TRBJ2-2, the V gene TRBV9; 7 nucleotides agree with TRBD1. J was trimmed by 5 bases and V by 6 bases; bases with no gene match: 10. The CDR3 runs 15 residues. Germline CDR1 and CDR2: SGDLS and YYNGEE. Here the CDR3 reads CASTPSPGQTGELFF. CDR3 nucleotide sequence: TGTGCCAGCACCCCTTCACCGGGACAGACCGGGGAGCTGTTTTTT.

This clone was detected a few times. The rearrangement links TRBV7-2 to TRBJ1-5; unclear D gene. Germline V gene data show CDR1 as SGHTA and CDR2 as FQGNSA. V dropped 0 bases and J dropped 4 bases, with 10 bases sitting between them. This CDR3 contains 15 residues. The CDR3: CASSLASISNQPQHF. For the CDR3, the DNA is TGTGCCAGCAGCTTAGCGAGTATTAGTAATCAGCCCCAGCATTTT.

CDR3 protein: CASSPTSGRAVGAYEQYF. DNA of the CDR3: TGCGCCAGCAGCCCAACTAGCGGGAGGGCCGTAGGGGCATACGAGCAGTACTTC. V and J are TRBV5-1 and TRBJ2-7; 13 bases align to TRBD2. CDR3 size: 18 residues. The germline V gene has CDR1 SGHRS and CDR2 YFSETQ. The trim removed 4 bases at V and 4 bases at J, leaving 14 bases unmatched.

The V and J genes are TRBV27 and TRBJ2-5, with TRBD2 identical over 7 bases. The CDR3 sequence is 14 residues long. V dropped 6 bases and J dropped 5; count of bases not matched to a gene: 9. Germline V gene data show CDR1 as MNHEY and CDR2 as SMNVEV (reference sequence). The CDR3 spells CASSRTRSVETQYF. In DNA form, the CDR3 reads TGTGCCAGCAGCCGGACTAGAAGTGTCGAGACCCAGTACTTC.

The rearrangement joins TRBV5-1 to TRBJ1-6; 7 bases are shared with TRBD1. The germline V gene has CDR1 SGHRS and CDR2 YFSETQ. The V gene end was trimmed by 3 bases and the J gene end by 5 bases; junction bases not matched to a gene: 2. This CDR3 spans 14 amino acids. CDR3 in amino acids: CASSSGQHNSPLHF. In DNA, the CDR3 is TGCGCCAGCAGCTCGGGACAGCATAATTCACCCCTCCACTTT.

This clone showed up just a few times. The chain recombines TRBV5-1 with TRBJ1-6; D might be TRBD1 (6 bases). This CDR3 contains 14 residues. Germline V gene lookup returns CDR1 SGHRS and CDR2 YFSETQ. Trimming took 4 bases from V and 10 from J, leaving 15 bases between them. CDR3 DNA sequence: TGCGCCAGCAGCGATATACAGGGCCGGTCACCCCTCCACTTT. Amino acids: CASSDIQGRSPLHF. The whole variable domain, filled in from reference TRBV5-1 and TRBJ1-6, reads KAGVTQTPRYLIKTRGQQVTLSCSPISGHRSVSWYQQTPGQGLQFLFEYFSETQRNKGNFPGRFSGRQFSNSRSEMNVSTLELGDSALYLCASSDIQGRSPLHFGNGTRLTVT.

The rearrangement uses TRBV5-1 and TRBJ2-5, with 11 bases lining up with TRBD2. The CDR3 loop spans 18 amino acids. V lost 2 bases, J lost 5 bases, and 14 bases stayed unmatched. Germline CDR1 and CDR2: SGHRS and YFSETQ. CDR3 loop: CASSFRLAGRVGSETQYF. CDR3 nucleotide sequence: TGCGCCAGCAGCTTTCGACTAGCGGGAAGAGTGGGGAGTGAGACCCAGTACTTC.

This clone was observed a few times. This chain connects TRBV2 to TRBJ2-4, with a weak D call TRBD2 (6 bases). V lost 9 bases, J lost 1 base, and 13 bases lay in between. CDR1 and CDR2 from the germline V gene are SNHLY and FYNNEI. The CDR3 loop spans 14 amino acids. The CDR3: CASGTYGAKNIQYF. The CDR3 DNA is TGTGCCAGTGGGACTTACGGGGCCAAAAACATTCAGTACTTC.

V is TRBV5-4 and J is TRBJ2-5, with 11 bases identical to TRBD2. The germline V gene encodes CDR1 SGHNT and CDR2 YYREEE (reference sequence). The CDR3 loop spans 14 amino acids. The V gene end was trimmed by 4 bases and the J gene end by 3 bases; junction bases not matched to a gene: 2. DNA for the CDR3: TGTGCCAGCAGCGTGGGACTAGCGGAAGAGACCCAGTACTTC. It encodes CASSVGLAEETQYF.

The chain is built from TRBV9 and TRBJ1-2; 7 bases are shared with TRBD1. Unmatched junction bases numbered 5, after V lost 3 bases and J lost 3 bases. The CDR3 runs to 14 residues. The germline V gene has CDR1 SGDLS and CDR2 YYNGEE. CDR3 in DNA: TGTGCCAGCAGCGCCCGTACAGGGGACTATGGCTACACCTTC. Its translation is CASSARTGDYGYTF.

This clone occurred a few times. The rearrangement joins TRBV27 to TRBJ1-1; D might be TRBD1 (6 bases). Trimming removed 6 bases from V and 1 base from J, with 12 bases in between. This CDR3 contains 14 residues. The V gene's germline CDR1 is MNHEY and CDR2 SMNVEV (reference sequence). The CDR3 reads CASSRTAQNTEAFF. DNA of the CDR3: TGTGCCAGCAGCCGGACAGCTCAGAACACTGAAGCTTTCTTT.

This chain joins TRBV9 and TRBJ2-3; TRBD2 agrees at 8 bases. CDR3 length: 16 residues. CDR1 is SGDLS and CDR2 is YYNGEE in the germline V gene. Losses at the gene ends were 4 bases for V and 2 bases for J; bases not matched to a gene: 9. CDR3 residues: CASSTRAGDNTDTQYF. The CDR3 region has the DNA TGTGCCAGCAGCACCCGAGCGGGAGACAACACAGATACGCAGTATTTT.

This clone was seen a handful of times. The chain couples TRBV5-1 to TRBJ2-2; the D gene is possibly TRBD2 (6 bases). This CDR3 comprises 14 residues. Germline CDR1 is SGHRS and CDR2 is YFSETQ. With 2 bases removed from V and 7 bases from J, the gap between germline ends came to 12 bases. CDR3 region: CASSLLGGGGELFF. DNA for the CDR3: TGCGCCAGCAGCTTACTCGGGGGAGGCGGGGAGCTGTTTTTT.

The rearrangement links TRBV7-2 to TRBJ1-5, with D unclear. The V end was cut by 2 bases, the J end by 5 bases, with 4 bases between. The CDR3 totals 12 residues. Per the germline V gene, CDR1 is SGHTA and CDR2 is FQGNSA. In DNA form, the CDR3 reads TGTGCCAGCAGCTTATATGATCAGCCCCAGCATTTT. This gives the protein CASSLYDQPQHF.

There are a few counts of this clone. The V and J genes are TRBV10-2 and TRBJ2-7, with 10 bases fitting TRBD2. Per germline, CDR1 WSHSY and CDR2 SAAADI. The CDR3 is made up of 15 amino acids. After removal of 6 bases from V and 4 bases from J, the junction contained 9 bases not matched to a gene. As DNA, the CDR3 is TGCGCCAGCAGGATAACTAGCGGGGCGGGTTACGAGCAGTACTTC. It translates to CASRITSGAGYEQYF.

The CDR3 nucleotides are TGTGCCAGCAGTGCGACAGGGGCCTACGAGCAGTACTTC. As protein: CASSATGAYEQYF. The chain employs TRBV25-1 and TRBJ2-7, with 8 bases aligning to TRBD1. Germline values: CDR1 MGHDK, CDR2 SYGVNS. The V and J ends lost 4 bases and 2 bases, in that order; junction bases with no gene match: 1. The CDR3 length is 13 residues.

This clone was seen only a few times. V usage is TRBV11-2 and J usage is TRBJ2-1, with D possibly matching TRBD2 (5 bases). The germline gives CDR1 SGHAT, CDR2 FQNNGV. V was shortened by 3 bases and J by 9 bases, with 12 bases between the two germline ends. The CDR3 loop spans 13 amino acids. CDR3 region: CASSFSGNGEQFF. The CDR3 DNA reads TGTGCCAGCAGCTTCTCCGGGAACGGTGAGCAGTTCTTC.

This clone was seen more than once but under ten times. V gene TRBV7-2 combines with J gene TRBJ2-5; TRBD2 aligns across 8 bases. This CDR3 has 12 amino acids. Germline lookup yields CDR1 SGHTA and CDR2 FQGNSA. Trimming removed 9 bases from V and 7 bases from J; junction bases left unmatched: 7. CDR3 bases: TGTGCCAGTTCGGGGGGGCCAGCGACCCAGTACTTC. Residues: CASSGGPATQYF.

The CDR3, as DNA: TGTGCCAGCAGTCCGACAGCCTACTACGAGCAGTACTTC. This gives the protein CASSPTAYYEQYF. The chain uses TRBV6-1 and TRBJ2-7, with D tentatively TRBD1 (5 bases). The germline V gene has CDR1 MNHNS and CDR2 SASEGT. Between the trimmed V and J ends, which lost 5 bases and 3 bases, there was a span of 11 bases. CDR3 size: 13 residues.

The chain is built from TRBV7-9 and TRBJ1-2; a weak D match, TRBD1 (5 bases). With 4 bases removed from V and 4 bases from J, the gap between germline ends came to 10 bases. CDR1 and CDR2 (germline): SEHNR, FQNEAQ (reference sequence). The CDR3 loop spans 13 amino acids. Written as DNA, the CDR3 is TGTGCCAGCAGCTCATCGACAGTCTATGGCTACACCTTC. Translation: CASSSSTVYGYTF.

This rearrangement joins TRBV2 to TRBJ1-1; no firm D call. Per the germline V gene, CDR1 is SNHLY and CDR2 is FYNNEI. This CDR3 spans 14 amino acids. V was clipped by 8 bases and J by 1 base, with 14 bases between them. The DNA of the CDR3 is TGTGCCAGCGGCGAGAGGGCCCAGAACACTGAAGCTTTCTTT. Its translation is CASGERAQNTEAFF.

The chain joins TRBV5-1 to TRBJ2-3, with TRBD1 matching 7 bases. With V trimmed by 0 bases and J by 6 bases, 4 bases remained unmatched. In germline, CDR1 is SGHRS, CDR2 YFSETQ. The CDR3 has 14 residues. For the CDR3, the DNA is TGCGCCAGCAGCTTGGCCGGGACAGCCGATACGCAGTATTTT. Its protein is CASSLAGTADTQYF.

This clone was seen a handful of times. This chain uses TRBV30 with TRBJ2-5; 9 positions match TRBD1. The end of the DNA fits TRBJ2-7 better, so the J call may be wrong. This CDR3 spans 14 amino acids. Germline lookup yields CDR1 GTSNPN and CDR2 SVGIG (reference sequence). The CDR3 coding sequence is TGTGCCTGGACCGCTGGGACAGGGATCTACGAGCAGTACTTC. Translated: CAWTAGTGIYEQYF.